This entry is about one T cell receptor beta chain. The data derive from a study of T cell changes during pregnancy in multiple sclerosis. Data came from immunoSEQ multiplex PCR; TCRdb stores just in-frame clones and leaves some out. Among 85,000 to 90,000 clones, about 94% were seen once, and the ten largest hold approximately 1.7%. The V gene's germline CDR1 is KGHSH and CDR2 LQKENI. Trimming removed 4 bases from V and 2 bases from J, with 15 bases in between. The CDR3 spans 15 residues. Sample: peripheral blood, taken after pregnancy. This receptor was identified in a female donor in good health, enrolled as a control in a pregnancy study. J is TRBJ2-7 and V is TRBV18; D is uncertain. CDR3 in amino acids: CASSRGTPTAYEQYF. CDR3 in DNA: TGTGCCAGCTCACGCGGCACCCCCACGGCCTACGAGCAGTACTTC. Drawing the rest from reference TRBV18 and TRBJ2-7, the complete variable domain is NAGVMQNPRHLVRRRGQEARLRCSPMKGHSHVYWYRQLPEEGLKFMVYLQKENIIDESGMPKERFSAEFPKEGPSILRIQQVVRGDSAAYFCASSRGTPTAYEQYFGPGTRLTVT.